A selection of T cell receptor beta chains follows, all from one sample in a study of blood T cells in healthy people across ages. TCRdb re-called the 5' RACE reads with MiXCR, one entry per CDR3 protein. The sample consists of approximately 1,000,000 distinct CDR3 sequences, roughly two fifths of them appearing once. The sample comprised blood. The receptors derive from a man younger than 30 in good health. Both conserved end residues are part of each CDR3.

CSAREGLAGGPIYNEQFF | TRBJ2-1 | TRBV20-1
CASSLAGATGNNEQFF | TRBJ2-1 | TRBV11-3
CASSLSQFSYEQYF | TRBJ2-7 | TRBV7-2
CASSRDPTRNQPQHF | TRBJ1-5 | TRBV7-2
CASSLAATGSNQPQHF | TRBJ1-5 | TRBV7-9
CAISESTRRSNTGELFF | TRBJ2-2 | TRBV10-3
CASSLGVLANTGELFF | TRBJ2-2 | TRBV7-9
CASSHREGNTQAFF | TRBJ1-1 | TRBV3-1
CASSQNSRQGVDEQYF | TRBJ2-7 | TRBV18
CASTALRGTPGNTIYF | TRBJ1-3 | TRBV6-6
CASSAYSQGRADPYEQYF | TRBJ2-7 | TRBV6-1
CSASPQTGPAFF | TRBJ1-1 | TRBV20-1
CASSLSGRVYTF | TRBJ1-2 | TRBV27
CASSYVRSEQYF | TRBJ2-7 | TRBV12-3/TRBV12-4
CASSLEPGRANKQFF | TRBJ2-1 | TRBV7-2
CASSQDPRQHNEQFF | TRBJ2-1 | TRBV3-1
CSASLGGANYGYTF | TRBJ1-2 | TRBV20-1
CASSPPREDQPQHF | TRBJ1-5 | TRBV28
CSAKNHPTSANTGELFF | TRBJ2-2 | TRBV20-1
CATSRGNQETQYF | TRBJ2-5 | TRBV10-1
CASSLALGVNTEAFF | TRBJ1-1 | TRBV7-9
CASSKGGTSLHEQYF | TRBJ2-7 | TRBV9
CAISGGEHNYGYTF | TRBJ1-2 | TRBV10-3
CASRDPGTGASVLTF | TRBJ2-6 | TRBV9
CAIRSAGGEQPQHF | TRBJ1-5 | TRBV10-3
CASIPNWDYGANIQYF | TRBJ2-4 | TRBV6-6
CASSQGRSRYQPQHF | TRBJ1-5 | TRBV11-2
CASSQDLGQNTGELFF | TRBJ2-2 | TRBV4-3
CSATGQEVIGGELFF | TRBJ2-2 | TRBV20-1